The following is a T cell receptor (beta chain) sequence with its context. Its antigen is unidentified. Deletions cut 0 bases from V and 4 bases from J, with 7 bases between. The germline gives CDR1 SGHDT, CDR2 YYEEEE. CDR3 size: 14 residues. This specimen comes from a study of cytomegalovirus exposure and HLA in healthy donors. Overall study findings and caveats: A later analysis appeared to link common viral pathogens to several of the most significant clusters.

The PCR used 60 Vbeta and 13 Jbeta primers. Only in-frame clones appear in the TCRdb table, and some are missing; sequencing was by immunoSEQ multiplex PCR. The table has some 120,000 clones, around 83% seen once; the top ten hold approximately 0.93%. The TCR sequence derives from a human donor in good health. Specimen: PBMCs. The chain joins TRBV5-6 to TRBJ2-2, with D uncertain. CDR3 residues: CASSLALTTGELFF. The CDR3 bases are TGTGCCAGCAGCTTGGCACTTACCACCGGGGAGCTGTTTTTT.